The 7 T cell receptor beta chains below all came from one sample that was sequenced in a study of spatial heterogeneity in lung cancer. Via MiXCR, TCRdb re-called the 5' RACE reads, giving one row per CDR3 protein. Counted here are fewer than 30,000 distinct CDR3 sequences, about 9.8% occurring once; the ten biggest clones make up less than 25%. Time point described: blood at routine non-recurrence follow-up after resection. The specimen comprised PBMCs, sampled at follow-up. Receptor source: a male donor with early-stage non-small cell lung cancer.

Worth noting for this clonotype: A much bigger clone sits one base away, suggesting this may be a read error. V is TRBV12-3 or TRBV12-4 and J is TRBJ2-7; D is uncertain. The CDR3 length is 15 residues. V was trimmed by 2 bases and J by 0 bases, leaving 11 bases between them. The CDR3 coding sequence is TGTGCCAGCAGTTTAATGGCAAGGAACTCCTACGAGCAGTACTTC. Translation: CASSLMARNSYEQYF.

J is TRBJ2-3 and V is TRBV28; TRBD2 aligns across 13 bases. CDR3 length: 16 amino acids. The germline gives CDR1 MDHEN, CDR2 SYDVKM. Losses at the gene ends were 3 bases for V and 5 bases for J; bases not matched to a gene: 5. CDR3 coding DNA: TGTGCCAGCAGTTTTACTAGCGGGGGGGCAAAAGATACGCAGTATTTT. It codes for CASSFTSGGAKDTQYF.

This clonotype has a count of ten or more. The V gene is TRBV4-1, the J gene TRBJ1-6; 7 positions match TRBD1. This CDR3 comprises 15 residues. The V and J ends lost 1 base and 7 bases, in that order; junction bases with no gene match: 4. Germline assignment: CDR1 MGHRA and CDR2 YSYEKL. The DNA of the CDR3 is TGCGCCAGCAGCCAAGTCGACAGGGAAAATTCACCCCTCCACTTT. As protein: CASSQVDRENSPLHF.

This clonotype was detected only a few times. The chain couples TRBV2 to TRBJ2-5; 10 positions match TRBD2. The assigned J gene may be wrong: the sequence end matches TRBJ2-1 better. Germline V CDR1 and CDR2: SNHLY, FYNNEI. The CDR3 contains 15 residues. CDR3 in DNA: TGTGCCAGCAGTGCGGCTAGCGGGGGTCAAGAGACCCAGTTCTTC. This encodes CASSAASGGQETQFF.

This clonotype has at least ten counts. The V gene is TRBV12-3 or TRBV12-4, the J gene TRBJ2-1; 9 bases match TRBD1. The CDR3 covers 16 residues. After removal of 5 bases from V and 6 bases from J, the junction contained 11 bases not matched to a gene. The DNA of the CDR3 is TGTGCCAGCAGTCGTGGAGGGACAGGGAACGGCAATGAGCAGTTCTTC. This translates into CASSRGGTGNGNEQFF.

V is TRBV6-2 or TRBV6-3 and J is TRBJ1-6; D is ambiguous. The V gene's germline CDR1 is MNHEY and CDR2 SVGEGT. This CDR3 has 13 amino acids. Trimming left V 6 bases short and J 6 bases short, with 9 bases between. The CDR3 loop reads CASRDQPNSPLHF. The CDR3 nucleotides read TGTGCCAGCAGGGACCAGCCTAATTCACCCCTCCACTTT.

The V and J genes are TRBV7-9 and TRBJ2-2; D gene uncertain. This CDR3 region has 14 residues. V was trimmed by 1 base and J by 8 bases, leaving 11 bases between them. CDR1 and CDR2 (germline): SEHNR, FQNEAQ (reference sequence). The CDR3 region is CASSLDGRRGELFF. Here the CDR3 DNA reads TGTGCCAGCAGCTTAGATGGACGACGGGGGGAGCTGTTTTTT.